Here is one TCR beta chain with its context. The source of the sample is a study of CD8+ T cells in alopecia areata. This CDR3 contains 16 residues. Deletions cut 4 bases from V and 4 bases from J, with 16 bases between. The germline V gene has CDR1 SEHNR and CDR2 FQNEAQ (reference sequence). Extracted RNA was reverse transcribed, and the resulting cDNA served as sequencing template. Some clones are missing from TCRdb's copy, which holds only in-frame ones; the method was immunoSEQ multiplex PCR. The table lists 61,000 or so clones, around 96% of them singletons. Sequencing was performed on CD8+ T cells sorted from blood, taken at week 0. The clonotype comes from a human donor with alopecia areata. The V and J genes are TRBV7-9 and TRBJ2-2, with D hard to call. The CDR3 coding sequence is TGTGCCAGCAGCTACCCATCCGACTCACCCACCGGGGAGCTGTTTTTT. It encodes CASSYPSDSPTGELFF.